One sample yielded the 32 T cell receptor beta chains listed below, sequenced in a study of radiation and T cells in renal cell carcinoma. The data were produced by immunoSEQ multiplex PCR, yet TCRdb's version contains in-frame clones alone and is incomplete. The table shows 130,000 or so clones, with nearly 90% occurring only once. Time point of the sample: baseline pretreatment blood. The treatment denotes: 15 Gy SBRT to primary tumor, nephrectomy 4 weeks later. The sample here was blood, taken from a patient whose treatment included radiotherapy and nephrectomy. All receptors derive from a woman aged 45-59 years with renal cell carcinoma.

This sequence joins TRBV19 and TRBJ1-4; TRBD1 might be the D (6 bases). Trimming stripped 5 bases from V and 6 bases from J, with 16 bases between. Germline V CDR1 and CDR2: LNHDA, SQIVND (reference sequence). The CDR3 sequence is 15 residues long. The CDR3 spells CASSPRQAGDEKLFF. The CDR3 nucleotides are TGTGCCAGTAGTCCTCGACAGGCGGGAGATGAAAAACTGTTTTTT. The variable domain in full, completed from reference TRBV19 and TRBJ1-4, reads DGGITQSPKYLFRKEGQNVTLSCEQNLNHDAMYWYRQDPGQGLRLIYYSQIVNDFQKGDIAEGYSVSREKKESFPLTVTSAQKNPTAFYLCASSPRQAGDEKLFFGSGTQLSVL.

The V call is TRBV7-2, the J call TRBJ1-1; weak D call: TRBD1 (6 bases). V lost 2 bases to trimming and J lost 0 bases, with 16 bases between them. CDR3 length equals 17 residues. Germline CDR1 SGHTA, CDR2 FQGNSA. The CDR3 DNA follows: TGTGCCAGCAGCTTATCCCCGACAGGACGAGTGAACACTGAAGCTTTCTTT. Translated: CASSLSPTGRVNTEAFF.

The rearrangement joins TRBV7-8 to TRBJ1-2; the D is unclear. Germline V gene data show CDR1 as SGHVS and CDR2 as FQNEAQ. The CDR3 sequence is 16 residues long. Between the trimmed V and J ends, which lost 6 bases and 2 bases, there was a span of 19 bases. The CDR3: CASRKGLGRRNYGYTF. The CDR3 region has the DNA TGTGCCAGCAGAAAGGGCTTGGGGAGACGGAACTATGGCTACACCTTC.

The gene calls are TRBV5-5 and TRBJ2-6; TRBD1 matches at 8 bases. The CDR3 loop spans 17 amino acids. Germline lookup yields CDR1 SGHKS and CDR2 YYEKEE (reference sequence). Trimming at V came to 4 bases and at J to 4 bases, leaving 10 bases not matched to a gene. The CDR3, as DNA: TGTGCCAGCAGCCCAATCCTGACAGGGGTGGGGGCCAACGTCCTGACTTTC. Translated: CASSPILTGVGANVLTF.

This CDR3 reads CASSYSKGGIDTQYF. The CDR3 DNA follows: TGTGCCAGCAGTTACTCGAAGGGGGGCATAGATACGCAGTATTTT. This chain joins TRBV6-5 and TRBJ2-3, with D perhaps assigned TRBD1 or TRBD2 (6 bases each). Trimming shortened V by 0 bases and J by 5 bases, and 12 bases separated the two germline ends. Per the germline V gene, CDR1 is MNHEY and CDR2 is SVGAGI. The CDR3 is 15 residues long.

This chain uses TRBV5-6 with TRBJ2-2; D call uncertain. Germline lookup yields CDR1 SGHDT and CDR2 YYEEEE. Trimming stripped 4 bases from V and 4 bases from J, with 11 bases between. This CDR3 has 14 residues. CDR3 amino acids: CASSPNGRTGELFF. Here the CDR3 DNA reads TGTGCCAGCAGCCCCAACGGACGCACCGGGGAGCTGTTTTTT.

The rearrangement links TRBV5-1 to TRBJ1-2; D unclear. V was cut by 0 bases and J by 2 bases, with 5 bases left in between. Germline lookup yields CDR1 SGHRS and CDR2 YFSETQ. This CDR3 is built from 13 residues. The CDR3 region is CASSLAGNYGYTF. DNA for the CDR3: TGCGCCAGCAGCTTGGCCGGGAACTATGGCTACACCTTC.

The gene calls are TRBV7-6 and TRBJ1-1; D ambiguous. The CDR3 spans 14 residues. The V gene lost 4 bases and the J gene lost 8 bases, with 17 bases spanning the gap. The V gene's germline CDR1 is SGHVS and CDR2 FNYEAQ. The CDR3 DNA reads TGTGCCAGCAGCTCCGGCACCCCAAGAACGGAAGCTTTCTTT. Translated: CASSSGTPRTEAFF.

The rearrangement uses TRBV19 and TRBJ1-1, with D unclear. The CDR3 totals 15 residues. With 4 bases removed from V and 4 bases from J, the gap between germline ends came to 16 bases. Germline CDR1 and CDR2: LNHDA and SQIVND (reference sequence). CDR3 amino acids: CASSSGADWITEAFF. The CDR3, as DNA: TGTGCCAGTAGTAGCGGTGCCGACTGGATCACTGAAGCTTTCTTT. Full variable domain (outside the CDR3, taken from reference TRBV19 and TRBJ1-1): DGGITQSPKYLFRKEGQNVTLSCEQNLNHDAMYWYRQDPGQGLRLIYYSQIVNDFQKGDIAEGYSVSREKKESFPLTVTSAQKNPTAFYLCASSSGADWITEAFFGQGTRLTVV.

The chain combines TRBV29-1 with TRBJ2-1, with TRBD1 matching 9 bases. Per the germline V gene, CDR1 is SQVTM and CDR2 is ANQGSEA. The CDR3 is 17 residues long. V shed 7 bases and J 8 bases; nucleotides not matched to a gene: 21. CDR3 region: CSGPGTGWVKVGDEQFF. CDR3 sequence (DNA): TGCAGCGGACCCGGGACAGGGTGGGTTAAAGTAGGGGATGAGCAGTTCTTC.

This clone was counted a single time. CDR3 sequence (DNA): TGTGCCAGCAGCTTAAAGGGTGGGGTAAAGGATTCACCCCTCCACTTT. It codes for CASSLKGGVKDSPLHF. J is TRBJ1-6 and V is TRBV11-2, with D unclear. The V gene's germline CDR1 is SGHAT and CDR2 FQNNGV. CDR3 length: 16 residues. The germline V and J ends were trimmed by 2 bases and 8 bases, with 16 bases remaining between them.

This chain joins TRBV5-1 and TRBJ2-5; possible D gene TRBD1, 6 bases. V was cut by 4 bases and J by 4 bases, with 11 bases left in between. CDR1 is SGHRS, CDR2 YFSETQ, per germline. The CDR3 is 13 residues long. CDR3 region: CASSTYRVETQYF. CDR3 DNA: TGCGCCAGCAGCACCTACAGGGTAGAGACCCAGTACTTC.

A word on this clone: The same CDR3 can be traced to other DNA sequences in this sample. The V gene is TRBV7-2, the J gene TRBJ2-7; 7 nucleotides agree with TRBD1. The germline V gene encodes CDR1 SGHTA and CDR2 FQGNSA. J was trimmed by 4 bases and V by 1 base; bases with no gene match: 4. The length of the CDR3 is 14 residues. Here the CDR3 reads CASSLDRGSYEQYF. CDR3 coding DNA: TGTGCCAGCAGCTTAGACAGGGGCTCGTACGAGCAGTACTTC. Looking up the rest from reference TRBV7-2 and TRBJ2-7 gives the full variable domain: GAGVSQSPSNKVTEKGKDVELRCDPISGHTALYWYRQSLGQGLEFLIYFQGNSAPDKSGLPSDRFSAERTGGSVSTLTIQRTQQEDSAVYLCASSLDRGSYEQYFGPGTRLTVT.

The chain recombines TRBV29-1 with TRBJ2-5, with D perhaps matching TRBD1 or TRBD2 (5 bases each). With 5 bases removed from V and 4 bases from J, the gap between germline ends came to 11 bases. The V gene's germline CDR1 is SQVTM and CDR2 ANQGSEA. There are 12 residues in the CDR3. The CDR3 region is CSVWGPGETQYF. The CDR3 DNA is TGCAGCGTTTGGGGACCTGGAGAGACCCAGTACTTC.

The chain is built from TRBV6-5 and TRBJ1-2; 11 positions agree with TRBD1. Trimming took 4 bases from V and 3 from J; bases not matched to a gene: 4. This CDR3 has 15 amino acids. Germline assignment: CDR1 MNHEY and CDR2 SVGAGI. The CDR3 sequence: CASSSWTGGYYGYTF. The DNA for the CDR3 is TGTGCCAGCAGTTCTTGGACAGGGGGCTACTATGGCTACACCTTC.

The chain couples TRBV29-1 to TRBJ1-1, with D tentatively TRBD1 (5 bases). Germline V gene lookup returns CDR1 SQVTM and CDR2 ANQGSEA. CDR3 length equals 16 residues. V lost 7 bases and J 4 bases, leaving 25 bases between the germline ends. The CDR3 bases are TGCAGCGCCCGAACGCGGCAGGGAGCCTGGAGCACTGAAGCTTTCTTT. It yields the protein CSARTRQGAWSTEAFF.

The rearrangement links TRBV5-4 to TRBJ2-7; D is unresolved. V gave up 2 bases and J gave up 2 bases, with 14 bases separating them. The CDR3 has 15 residues. Germline V gene lookup returns CDR1 SGHNT and CDR2 YYREEE (reference sequence). The CDR3: CASSFGVGGTYEQYF. CDR3 bases: TGTGCCAGCAGCTTTGGTGTGGGCGGTACCTACGAGCAGTACTTC.

The gene calls are TRBV19 and TRBJ1-6; 8 bases are shared with TRBD1. V lost 2 bases to trimming and J lost 8 bases; unmatched junction nucleotides: 5. The germline V gene has CDR1 LNHDA and CDR2 SQIVND (reference sequence). CDR3 length: 15 amino acids. This CDR3 is CASSILGQVDSPLHF. As DNA, the CDR3 is TGTGCCAGTAGTATACTGGGACAGGTAGATTCACCCCTCCACTTT.

This clone was seen only once. This chain uses TRBV6-6 with TRBJ2-1, with D possibly being TRBD1 (5 bases). CDR1 is MNHNY, CDR2 SVGAGI, per germline (reference sequence). This CDR3 region has 16 residues. V shed 2 bases and J shed 2 bases, with 13 bases lying between them. The CDR3 is CASSYAQGTAYNEQFF. CDR3 coding DNA: TGTGCCAGCAGTTACGCTCAGGGCACGGCCTACAATGAGCAGTTCTTC.

This clone is a singleton in its sample. The J gene is TRBJ2-7, the V gene TRBV6-6, with D unclear. Germline V gene lookup returns CDR1 MNHNY and CDR2 SVGAGI (reference sequence). V gave up 6 bases and J gave up 0 bases, with 6 bases separating them. This CDR3 contains 12 residues. The CDR3 sequence is CASSSNSYEQYF. CDR3 DNA: TGTGCCAGCAGCTCGAACTCCTACGAGCAGTACTTC.

This chain links TRBV18 with TRBJ2-7; TRBD1 matches at 8 bases. Germline CDR1 KGHSH, CDR2 LQKENI. The junction had 8 bases not matched to a gene; V was cut back by 4 bases and J by 3 bases. The CDR3 extends over 15 amino acids. The CDR3 is CASSRPGQADYEQYF. CDR3 bases: TGTGCCAGCTCACGGCCGGGACAGGCCGACTACGAGCAGTACTTC.

This chain uses TRBV5-5 with TRBJ2-5, with D uncertain. This CDR3 has 15 amino acids. Germline loops: CDR1 SGHKS, CDR2 YYEKEE (reference sequence). Trimming removed 0 bases at V and 1 base at J, with 10 bases between. CDR3 residues: CASSLAFRTQETQYF. CDR3 in DNA: TGTGCCAGCAGCTTGGCCTTCAGGACCCAAGAGACCCAGTACTTC.

The rearrangement joins TRBV7-9 to TRBJ1-3; weak D call: TRBD1 (6 bases). The germline V gene has CDR1 SEHNR and CDR2 FQNEAQ (reference sequence). The CDR3 totals 16 residues. V was trimmed by 0 bases and J by 6 bases, leaving 15 bases between them. Here the CDR3 reads CASSLAGTSPLNTIYF. Here the CDR3 DNA reads TGTGCCAGCAGCTTAGCCGGGACATCGCCTTTAAACACCATATATTTT.

The count of this clone is one. The chain recombines TRBV5-1 with TRBJ2-7; 9 nucleotides agree with TRBD1. This CDR3 has 16 residues. The V gene's germline CDR1 is SGHRS and CDR2 YFSETQ. With V trimmed by 1 base and J by 4 bases, 9 bases remained unmatched. The CDR3 bases are TGCGCCAGCAGCTTGAAGACAGGGGGAGGGATATACGAGCAGTACTTC. Protein sequence: CASSLKTGGGIYEQYF.

The chain has TRBV7-2 and TRBJ2-2, with D unresolved. V lost 1 base to trimming and J lost 7 bases, with 4 bases between them. The germline gives CDR1 SGHTA, CDR2 FQGNSA. The CDR3 has 12 residues. The CDR3 protein is CASSLDLGELFF. In DNA, the CDR3 is TGTGCCAGCAGCTTAGATCTCGGGGAGCTGTTTTTT.

In its sample, this clone was seen a few times. V is TRBV9 and J is TRBJ1-1; D is perhaps TRBD1 (5 bases). From germline, CDR1 is SGDLS and CDR2 YYNGEE. The CDR3 consists of 13 residues. Trimming took off 2 bases at V and 5 bases at J, with 10 bases between the two ends. CDR3 DNA: TGTGCCAGCAGCGTCCAGGGTTGGACTGAAGCTTTCTTT. Translation gives CASSVQGWTEAFF.

This clone was seen a single time. The chain uses TRBV5-1 and TRBJ2-2; possible D gene TRBD1, 5 bases. V was clipped by 0 bases and J by 0 bases, with 9 bases between them. Germline CDR1 and CDR2: SGHRS and YFSETQ. There are 16 residues in the CDR3. This CDR3 reads CASSLEQQANTGELFF. In DNA, the CDR3 is TGCGCCAGCAGCTTGGAACAACAGGCGAACACCGGGGAGCTGTTTTTT.

The chain joins TRBV2 to TRBJ1-1; D unresolved. In germline, CDR1 is SNHLY, CDR2 FYNNEI. V lost 7 bases, J lost 5 bases, and 11 bases lay in between. The CDR3 length is 12 residues. The CDR3: CASTDDRTEAFF. The DNA for the CDR3 is TGTGCCAGCACGGACGACCGAACTGAAGCTTTCTTT.

The chain links TRBV27 to TRBJ2-7; D might be TRBD1 or TRBD2, each matching 5 bases. This CDR3 has 15 amino acids. The V and J ends lost 3 bases and 2 bases respectively, with 14 bases between them. CDR1 and CDR2 from the germline V gene are MNHEY and SMNVEV (reference sequence). Written as DNA, the CDR3 is TGTGCCAGCAGTTTCCGGGACGGAGGCACCTACGAGCAGTACTTC. It translates to CASSFRDGGTYEQYF.

The V and J genes are TRBV30 and TRBJ1-6; 8 bases align to TRBD1. After removal of 3 bases from V and 5 bases from J, the junction contained 6 bases not matched to a gene. This CDR3 is 15 amino acids long. Germline V CDR1 and CDR2: GTSNPN, SVGIG (reference sequence). CDR3 amino acids: CAWRDQGANNSPLHF. The CDR3 coding sequence is TGTGCCTGGAGGGACCAGGGGGCTAATAATTCACCCCTCCACTTT.

The CDR3 DNA reads TGTGCCAGCAGTTACTCGGCAGCGACGGATGAGCAGTTCTTC. This gives the protein CASSYSAATDEQFF. The chain employs TRBV6-6 and TRBJ2-1; no definite D call. The V and J ends lost 0 bases and 8 bases respectively, with 11 bases between them. Looked up from germline, CDR1 is MNHNY and CDR2 is SVGAGI (reference sequence). This CDR3 is built from 14 residues.

This clone is a singleton in its sample. CDR3: CASSVSGQGIDEQYF. The CDR3, as DNA: TGTGCCAGCAGCGTATCGGGACAGGGAATAGACGAGCAGTACTTC. The chain uses TRBV9 and TRBJ2-7; 9 nucleotides agree with TRBD1. Germline CDR1 reads SGDLS; CDR2 reads YYNGEE. CDR3 length equals 15 residues. V was pared by 1 base and J by 5 bases, with 7 bases of the junction left unmatched.